The present entry profiles one T cell receptor (beta chain) with its context. This record comes from a study of cytomegalovirus exposure and HLA in healthy donors. The V gene's germline CDR1 is MNHEY and CDR2 SMNVEV (reference sequence). CDR3 length equals 13 residues. Trimming stripped 6 bases from V and 0 bases from J, with 8 bases between. The donors (healthy individuals) were bone marrow donors. The PCR contained 60 Vbeta and 13 Jbeta primers. TCRdb keeps only in-frame clones here, not all; method: immunoSEQ multiplex PCR. The sample carries 150,000 to 200,000 clones, roughly 84% recorded once. The sequencing input was PBMCs. The sequence was obtained from a man aged 18-30 years in good health and CMV-seronegative. V usage is TRBV27 and J usage is TRBJ1-2, with D unresolved. The CDR3 region has the DNA TGTGCCAGCAGGCCTACAGCTAACTATGGCTACACCTTC. Translated: CASRPTANYGYTF.